This entry is about one T cell receptor beta chain. There is no known antigen for this receptor. No base qualities exist here, and no much larger clone lies one base off it. These data originate in a study of cytomegalovirus exposure and HLA in healthy donors listed by TCRdb under 2017. The study in broad terms: An earlier analysis of under 600 of the donors reported 250 to 350 Gb of sequence data and 117 million unique TCR beta sequences from about 179 million T cells. The study profiled the T cell repertoires of around 700 subjects by immunosequencing and related them to cytomegalovirus serostatus. Among a few hundred genotyped donors of the cohort, an average of approximately 230,000 unique TCR beta nucleotide sequences were sequenced per donor, approximately 20% of them non-productive. Roughly five DR-DQ haplotypes were treated as single units for association and clustering because of strong linkage in the cohort. The study combined high-throughput TCR immunosequencing, statistical association of individual TCRs with disease status, and machine learning to predict cytomegalovirus infection status. To decide whether each TCR beta V gene segment behaved as functional or pseudogenic, an earlier analysis of several hundred of the donors relied on high-throughput TCR beta sequencing. A separate validation cohort of roughly 120 different subjects was used in addition to the roughly 700-subject first cohort. Every discovery cohort repertoire had been produced on one sequencing platform. In a later analysis, previously published TCR beta repertoires from 666 donors were re-analyzed and high-resolution HLA genotyping was added so that TCR occurrence patterns could be studied. In a later genetic analysis, genome-wide SNP genotypes for 398 of the 666 donors were used, and that subset was treated as a discovery cohort. Typing coverage differed by locus: A, B, C, DRB1 and DQB1 were typed in roughly 620-630 donors, DQA1 in 522, DPA1 in over 600, and DPB1 in around 490. The study aimed to test whether signatures of past pathogen exposure could be identified by cataloging public T cell receptors. An early release that covered around 590 HLA-typed donors contained about 300 gigabases of sequencing data and about 93 million unique TCR sequences. The later analysis used no new phenotypic data to find candidate immune exposures, relying instead on TCR beta sequences and their occurrence across donors. Class I and class II HLA loci were covered by the typing at four-digit resolution. Donor age, sex, ethnicity and CMV serostatus were compiled alongside the repertoire data. Of the approximately 400 genotyped donors, approximately 81% were placed in the genetic ancestry cluster associated with self-reported Caucasian donors.

The library relied on the immunoSEQ multiplex PCR assay. For the multiplex PCR, a mixture combining 60 forward primers for TCR Vbeta segments and 13 reverse primers for TCR Jbeta segments was used. The CDR3 region of rearranged TCR beta genes was amplified from genomic DNA by a multiplex PCR assay. The Illumina HiSeq System was used to sequence the amplified TCR beta libraries as 87-base-pair reads. On the authors' methods: A later analysis counted tens of millions of unique TCR beta chains across the 670 or so repertoires, and 10 million to 12 million of these chains were shared by at least two donors. To remove PCR and sequencing errors, raw reads were error-corrected and collapsed into unique sequences using a nearest-neighbor algorithm that merged closely related sequences. Alignment of CDR3 sequences to IMGT reference sequences was used to assign V, D and J gene segments. For a sequence to be retained, a match of at least six nucleotides to both a V gene segment and a J gene segment was required. Rearrangements were called productive when the CDR3 lacked stop codons and stayed in frame with V and J; all others were non-productive. CDR3 was defined by IMGT convention, running from the second conserved V-encoded cysteine to the conserved J-encoded phenylalanine. In an earlier analysis of roughly 610 of the donors, sequences lacking an unambiguous match to a single V gene segment were excluded. An earlier analysis of almost 600 of the donors classified V segments as functional when productive rearrangements were above 56.7% and as segregating when the standard deviation between donors was above 5%. A statistical classification framework was built for diagnosing cytomegalovirus status from the catalog of TCR beta chain sequences. A later analysis assigned V and J genes by comparing TCR nucleotide sequences with IMGT/GENE-DB human TR gene sequences. A later analysis assigned CDR3 sequences and most-parsimonious VDJ recombination scenarios with the TCRdist pipeline. A later analysis defined each TCR beta chain by its CDR3 amino acid sequence plus V-gene family, and excluded reads lacking a unique V-gene family. As a way to deal with suspected cross-contamination and a sequencing artifact, a later analysis dropped hundreds of nucleotide sequences that were highly shared and had low generation probability. In a later analysis, a clonal expansion index was calculated for each public chain from normalized within-repertoire ranks of inferred template counts. Generation probabilities in a later analysis came from a VDJ recombination model fitted to out-of-frame rearrangements, and those results were checked against IGoR. Hypergeometric tests were used in a later analysis to score TCR-TCR, TCR-HLA and TCR-CMV co-occurrence, with a repertoire-size bias correction applied to the TCR pairs. False discovery rates were estimated in a later analysis by permuting HLA or CMV assignments 20 times. In a later analysis, co-occurring TCRs were grouped using DBSCAN, and TCRdist sequence similarity was added for clustering within HLA-allele-positive subsets. Repertoires with fewer than 30,000 or more than 120,000 public chains were left out of co-occurrence clustering, as were a few repertoires with anomalous nucleotide sharing. TCRdb obtained this table from immuneACCESS and retained in-frame rearrangements with V and J assigned. These tables miss some clones; where compared with another copy, unresolved V genes account for less than half of the shortfall, and the remainder is unexplained. The V and J calls and clone size were taken over from that table, and D and trimming were inferred from the DNA. This sample is represented by 80,000 to 130,000 clones; about 77% of them were singletons. Of the sample, under 4.5% falls within the top ten clones.

The cohort comprised under 700 healthy bone marrow donors. At the time of sampling, all cohort members were nominally healthy, though unrecorded immune exposures were likely present. The donor was CMV seropositive and was included in the group of 289 seropositive cohort members. Every donor gave a peripheral blood sample, and the peripheral blood mononuclear cells from that sample were used for TCR beta sequencing. Genomic DNA was extracted from the blood cell samples with the Qiagen DNeasy Blood Extraction Kit. Inclusive of the bounding cysteine and phenylalanine, the CDR3 is 18 residues long. Just the 54-base CDR3 DNA is kept, in frame starting at base 1. V is pruned by 0 bases and J by 4 bases, leaving 8 bases of the junction without a gene match. Per the germline V gene, SGDLS is the CDR1 and YYNGEE is the CDR2. What the study reported, not specific to this receptor: According to a later genetic analysis, donors in an Asian-associated ancestry cluster had fewer N-insertions in productive TCRs than the roughly 700-donor mean. Because counts were too low, about 18 rarely observed V segments, including chromosome 9 orphons, were excluded from the earlier analysis of about 500 of the donors. For the cohort, immune exposure information was limited to CMV serostatus. Most CMV-associated TCR beta chains appeared to be HLA-restricted in a later analysis, and the HLA associations seemed to be driven largely by CMV exposure. Because some donors lacked HLA typing at each locus, the association tests relied only on the typed subset. The authors suggested that the approach could potentially be generalized to other disease states and immunological phenotypes. Most TCR sequences were observed very rarely across donors, whereas some public TCRs were present in many individuals. Broadly in line with IMGT annotations, most TCR beta V segments showed up in productive rearrangements about 87% or about 30% of the time in an earlier analysis of several hundred of the donors. A cluster of highly shared sequence variants was judged likely to be a technical artifact of the sequencing pipeline. A further reported finding was that TCR beta sequences accurately predicted the HLA-A and HLA-B alleles for most subjects in the first cohort. The study listed 170 or so TCR beta chains as associated with cytomegalovirus. Correlated functional status among segregating V segments might be attributable to linkage disequilibrium, but an unknown experimental factor could not be ruled out. In this cohort, only TCR beta chains were sequenced, and detectable features were limited by the absence of alpha or paired-chain data. The presence/absence analyses assumed that sequencing depth was roughly uniform across donors, and that assumption may not be true. Cytomegalovirus status was reported to be diagnosed by the classifier with high specificity and sensitivity in both the original and validation cohorts. A later analysis associated about 17,000 TCR beta sequences with specific HLA alleles at a false discovery rate of 0.05. A later analysis found that TCR association rates varied across HLA loci, with DRB1 alleles showing the most associated TCRs and HLA-C alleles the fewest. In a later analysis, HLA-associated TCR beta chains showed more clonal expansion and lower generation probabilities than non-associated chains that were equally common. Some IMGT-functional V segments, including TRBV6-2 and TRBV6-3, could not be told apart with the 87-base-pair reads, so those segments were excluded. In a later analysis, several top co-occurrence clusters were reported to appear linked to parvovirus B19, influenza, CMV and Epstein-Barr virus. Assigning TCR associations to individual alleles was difficult when HLA alleles, especially DR and DQ, strongly co-occurred. An association between a missense DCLRE1C variant and V-gene and J-gene trimming of TCR beta chains was found in a later genetic analysis and replicated in an independent cohort. Three of the identified cytomegalovirus-associated TCR beta chains were confirmed in vitro to be specific for cytomegalovirus antigens.

The V gene is TRBV9 and the J gene is TRBJ2-6, and 9 bases in between align with TRBD1. The source is a woman between 50 and 59 years old in good health and CMV-seropositive. The sequencing input was PBMCs. The CDR3 here reads CASSVVGQGLPGANVLTF. The sequenced DNA is TGTGCCAGCAGCGTAGTAGGACAGGGGCTCCCGGGGGCCAACGTCCTGACTTTC.